The 10 T cell receptor beta chains below come from one sample, sequenced in a study of T cell responses to AZD1222 COVID-19 vaccine. Clones were sequenced by immunoSEQ multiplex PCR, and TCRdb holds only the in-frame ones, with some missing. This table has roughly 70,000 clones, 87% appearing once. The starting material was peripheral blood, obtained on day 0 of AZD1222 vaccination. These receptors were obtained from an adult in good health.

The chain employs TRBV7-3 and TRBJ2-7; 8 bases fit TRBD1. Per the germline V gene, CDR1 is SGHTA and CDR2 is FQGTGA. After removal of 2 bases from V and 3 bases from J, the junction contained 6 bases not matched to a gene. This CDR3 is 15 amino acids long. CDR3 sequence reads: CASSLVAGGRYEQYF. Written as DNA, the CDR3 is TGTGCCAGCAGCTTAGTTGCAGGGGGCCGCTACGAGCAGTACTTC.

This clone was seen once. The CDR3 protein is CASSAQGSYNEQFF. CDR3 in DNA: TGTGCCAGCAGTGCGCAGGGGTCCTACAATGAGCAGTTCTTC. V usage is TRBV6-6 and J usage is TRBJ2-1, with D tentatively TRBD1 (6 bases). The germline V and J ends were trimmed by 5 bases and 1 base, with 9 bases remaining between them. This CDR3 region has 14 residues. The germline V gene encodes CDR1 MNHNY and CDR2 SVGAGI (reference sequence).

The rearrangement links TRBV28 to TRBJ2-7, with 7 bases fitting TRBD2. The CDR3 contains 14 residues. Germline assignment: CDR1 MDHEN and CDR2 SYDVKM. J was trimmed by 2 bases and V by 7 bases; bases with no gene match: 8. The CDR3 sequence is CASNLGAGAYEQYF. The DNA of the CDR3 is TGTGCCAGCAACCTAGGGGCGGGAGCCTACGAGCAGTACTTC.

J is TRBJ1-2 and V is TRBV7-9, with TRBD1 matching over 9 bases. Germline V lookup: CDR1 SEHNR, CDR2 FQNEAQ (reference sequence). The CDR3 extends over 14 amino acids. V dropped 5 bases and J dropped 14; count of bases not matched to a gene: 15. In DNA form, the CDR3 reads TGTGCCAGCAGCCAAGGGGGGACAGGGCCCCTAGATACCTTC. This translates into CASSQGGTGPLDTF.

This chain connects TRBV5-4 to TRBJ2-1; the D is unclear. Germline V gene sequence: CDR1 SGHNT, CDR2 YYREEE (reference sequence). This CDR3 has 13 residues. V dropped 4 bases and J dropped 1 base, with 6 bases sitting between them. The DNA for the CDR3 is TGTGCCAGCAGCCTAGGGTCCTACAATGAGCAGTTCTTC. Encoded protein: CASSLGSYNEQFF.

This rearrangement joins TRBV19 to TRBJ1-5; D not certain. CDR1 is LNHDA and CDR2 is SQIVND in the germline V gene (reference sequence). CDR3 length: 15 residues. Trimming cost V 1 base and J 4 bases, with 11 bases left between them. The CDR3 sequence is CASSIVGRVNQPQHF. The DNA for the CDR3 is TGTGCCAGTAGTATAGTCGGCAGAGTGAATCAGCCCCAGCATTTT.

The rearrangement uses TRBV6-4 and TRBJ2-3; 7 bases fit TRBD1. This CDR3 comprises 14 residues. V shed 5 bases, J shed 5 bases, and the junction held 7 bases outside the gene matches. Per the germline V gene, CDR1 is MRHNA and CDR2 is SNTAGT. CDR3 DNA sequence: TGTGCCAGCAGTACAGGGGACGAGGGAGATACGCAGTATTTT. Its protein product is CASSTGDEGDTQYF.

The chain has TRBV2 and TRBJ2-3, with 9 bases that match TRBD2. This CDR3 has 14 amino acids. After removal of 10 bases from V and 1 base from J, the junction contained 6 bases not matched to a gene. Germline CDR1 reads SNHLY; CDR2 reads FYNNEI. The chain's CDR3 is CATKRGAGTDTQYF. DNA for the CDR3: TGTGCCACCAAGCGGGGGGCTGGCACAGATACGCAGTATTTT.

The chain is built from TRBV27 and TRBJ2-7, with D maybe TRBD2 (5 bases). Trimming left V 5 bases short and J 1 base short, with 9 bases between. Germline assignment: CDR1 MNHEY and CDR2 SMNVEV (reference sequence). CDR3 length: 13 amino acids. CDR3 loop: CASSLTRSYEQYF. The CDR3 coding sequence is TGTGCCAGCAGTCTTACTAGATCCTACGAGCAGTACTTC.

V is TRBV5-6 and J is TRBJ2-2; D assignment may be TRBD1 or TRBD2 (5 bases each). The germline V gene encodes CDR1 SGHDT and CDR2 YYEEEE. CDR3 length equals 14 residues. V lost 3 bases and J lost 5, with 11 bases in between. The CDR3 sequence: CASSSGPGTGELFF. CDR3 DNA: TGTGCCAGCAGCTCGGGGCCAGGAACCGGGGAGCTGTTTTTT.